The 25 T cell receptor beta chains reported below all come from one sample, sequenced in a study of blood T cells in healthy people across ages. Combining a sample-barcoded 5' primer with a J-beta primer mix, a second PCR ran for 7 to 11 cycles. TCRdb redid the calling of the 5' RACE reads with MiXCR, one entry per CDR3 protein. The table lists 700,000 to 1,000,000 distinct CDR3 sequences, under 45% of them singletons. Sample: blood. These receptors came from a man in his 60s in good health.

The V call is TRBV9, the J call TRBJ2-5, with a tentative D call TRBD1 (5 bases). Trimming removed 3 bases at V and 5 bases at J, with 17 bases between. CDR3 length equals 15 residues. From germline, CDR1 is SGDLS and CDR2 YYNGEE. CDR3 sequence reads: CASSAQSRVQETQYF. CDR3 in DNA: TGTGCCAGCAGCGCTCAAAGCAGGGTTCAGGAGACCCAGTACTTC.

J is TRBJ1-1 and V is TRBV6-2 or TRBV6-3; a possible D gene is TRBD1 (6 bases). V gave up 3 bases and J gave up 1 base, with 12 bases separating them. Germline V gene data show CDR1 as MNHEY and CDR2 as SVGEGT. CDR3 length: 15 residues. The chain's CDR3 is CASSYGGPRNTEAFF. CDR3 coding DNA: TGTGCCAGCAGTTATGGGGGGCCAAGGAACACTGAAGCTTTCTTT.

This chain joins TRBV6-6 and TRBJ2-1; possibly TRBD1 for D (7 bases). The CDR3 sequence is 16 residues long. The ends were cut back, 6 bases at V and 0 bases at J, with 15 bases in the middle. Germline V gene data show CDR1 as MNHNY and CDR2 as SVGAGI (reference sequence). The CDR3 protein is CASSSRQGGSYNEQFF. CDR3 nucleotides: TGTGCCAGCAGCTCGAGACAGGGAGGCTCCTACAATGAGCAGTTCTTC.

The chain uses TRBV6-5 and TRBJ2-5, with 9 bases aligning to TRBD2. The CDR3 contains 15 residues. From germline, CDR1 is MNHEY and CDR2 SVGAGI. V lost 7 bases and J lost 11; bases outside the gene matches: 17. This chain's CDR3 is CASTQAGGLYNEQYF. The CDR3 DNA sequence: TGTGCCAGCACCCAAGCGGGGGGACTCTACAATGAGCAGTACTTC.

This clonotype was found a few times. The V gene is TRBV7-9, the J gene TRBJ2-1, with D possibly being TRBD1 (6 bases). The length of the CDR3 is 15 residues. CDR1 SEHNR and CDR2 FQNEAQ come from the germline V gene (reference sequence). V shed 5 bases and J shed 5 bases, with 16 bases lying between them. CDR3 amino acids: CASSPIPGQNNEQFF. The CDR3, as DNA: TGTGCCAGCAGCCCTATACCGGGACAAAACAATGAGCAGTTCTTC.

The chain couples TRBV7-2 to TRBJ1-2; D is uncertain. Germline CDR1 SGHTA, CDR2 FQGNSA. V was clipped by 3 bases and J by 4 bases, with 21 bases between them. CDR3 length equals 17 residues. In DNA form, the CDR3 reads TGTGCCAGCAGCTTGGAACCTGGCACCATAATAGGCTATGGCTACACCTTC. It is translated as CASSLEPGTIIGYGYTF.

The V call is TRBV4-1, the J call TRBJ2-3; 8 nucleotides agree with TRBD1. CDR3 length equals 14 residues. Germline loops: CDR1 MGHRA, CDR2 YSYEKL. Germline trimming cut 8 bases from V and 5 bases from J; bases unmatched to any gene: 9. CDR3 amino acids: CASGPSGGVDTQYF. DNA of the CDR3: TGCGCCAGCGGTCCCTCAGGGGGCGTAGATACGCAGTATTTT.

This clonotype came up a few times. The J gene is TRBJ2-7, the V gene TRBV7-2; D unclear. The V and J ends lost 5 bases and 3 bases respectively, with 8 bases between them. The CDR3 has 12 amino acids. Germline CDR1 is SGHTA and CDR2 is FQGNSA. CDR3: CASSQNHYEQYF. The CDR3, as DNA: TGTGCCAGCAGCCAAAATCACTACGAGCAGTACTTC.

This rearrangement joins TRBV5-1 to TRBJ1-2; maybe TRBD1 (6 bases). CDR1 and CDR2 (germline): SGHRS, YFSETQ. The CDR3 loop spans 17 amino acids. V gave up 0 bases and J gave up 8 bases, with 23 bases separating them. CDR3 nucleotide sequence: TGCGCCAGCAGCTTGGCCAGGGACACCGGAGGAGTCCGGGGCTACACCTTC. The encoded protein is CASSLARDTGGVRGYTF.

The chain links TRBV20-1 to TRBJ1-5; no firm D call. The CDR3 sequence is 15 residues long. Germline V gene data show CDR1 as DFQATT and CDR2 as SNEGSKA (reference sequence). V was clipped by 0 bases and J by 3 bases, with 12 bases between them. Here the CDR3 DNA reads TGCAGTGCTAGAGAGGAGAGTTTGATCAATCAGCCCCAGCATTTT. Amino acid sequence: CSAREESLINQPQHF.

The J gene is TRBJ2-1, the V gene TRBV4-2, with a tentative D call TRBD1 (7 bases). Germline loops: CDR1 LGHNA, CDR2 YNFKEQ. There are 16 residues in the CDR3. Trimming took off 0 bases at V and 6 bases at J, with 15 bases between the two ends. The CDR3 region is CASSQDWPGGSNEQFF. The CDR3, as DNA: TGTGCCAGCAGCCAAGATTGGCCAGGGGGGTCCAATGAGCAGTTCTTC.

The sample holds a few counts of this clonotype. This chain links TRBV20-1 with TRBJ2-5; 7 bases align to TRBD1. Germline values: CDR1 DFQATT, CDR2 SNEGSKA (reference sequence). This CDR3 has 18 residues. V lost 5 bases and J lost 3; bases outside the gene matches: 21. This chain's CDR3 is CSALPRPRQGGIEETQYF. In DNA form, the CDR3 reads TGCAGTGCTCTACCCCGACCCCGACAGGGTGGAATTGAAGAGACCCAGTACTTC.

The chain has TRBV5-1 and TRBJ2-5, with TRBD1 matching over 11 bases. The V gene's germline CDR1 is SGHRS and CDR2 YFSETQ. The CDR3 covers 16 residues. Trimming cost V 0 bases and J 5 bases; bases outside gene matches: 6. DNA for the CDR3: TGCGCCAGCAGCTTGGAAGGACAGGGGGCGCGGGAGACCCAGTACTTC. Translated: CASSLEGQGARETQYF.

The CDR3 region is CSVEDGGNTEAFF. CDR3 nucleotides: TGCAGCGTTGAAGATGGGGGGAACACTGAAGCTTTCTTT. The chain uses TRBV29-1 and TRBJ1-1; TRBD1 is a possible D gene (5 bases). Germline V gives CDR1 SQVTM, CDR2 ANQGSEA. The CDR3 runs 13 residues. The V gene lost 0 bases and the J gene lost 1 base, with 6 bases spanning the gap.

The CDR3 nucleotides read TGCGCCAGCAGCCCGGAGGGTTATTCCAACTATGGCTACACCTTC. It encodes CASSPEGYSNYGYTF. V and J are TRBV5-1 and TRBJ1-2; no definite D call. This CDR3 is built from 15 residues. The germline gives CDR1 SGHRS, CDR2 YFSETQ. Deletions cut 4 bases from V and 2 bases from J, with 15 bases between.

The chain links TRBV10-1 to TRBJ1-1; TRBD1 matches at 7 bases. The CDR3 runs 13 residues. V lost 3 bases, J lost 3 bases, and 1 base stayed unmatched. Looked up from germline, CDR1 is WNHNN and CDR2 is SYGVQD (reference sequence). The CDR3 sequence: CASSDQGDTEAFF. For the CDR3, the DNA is TGCGCCAGCAGTGACCAGGGGGACACTGAAGCTTTCTTT.

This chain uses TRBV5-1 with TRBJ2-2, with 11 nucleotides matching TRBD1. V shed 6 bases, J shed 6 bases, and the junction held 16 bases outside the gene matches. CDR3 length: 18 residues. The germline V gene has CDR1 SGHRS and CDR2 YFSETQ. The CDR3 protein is CASKTRPGQGGKAGELFF. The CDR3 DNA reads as TGCGCCAGCAAAACGAGACCGGGACAGGGGGGCAAAGCCGGGGAGCTGTTTTTT.

The CDR3 DNA is TGCGCCAGCAGCTTTGGACAGGGCGGAAACATTCAGTACTTC. This codes for CASSFGQGGNIQYF. The J gene is TRBJ2-4, the V gene TRBV5-1; 8 positions match TRBD1. Trimming took 2 bases from V and 6 from J; bases not matched to a gene: 4. Germline-derived CDR1 and CDR2 are SGHRS and YFSETQ. The CDR3 covers 14 residues.

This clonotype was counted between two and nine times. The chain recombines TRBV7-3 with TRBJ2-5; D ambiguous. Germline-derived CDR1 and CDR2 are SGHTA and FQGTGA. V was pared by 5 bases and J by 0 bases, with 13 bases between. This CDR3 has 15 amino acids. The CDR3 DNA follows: TGTGCCAGCAGCCCCGGCGATCGAGACCAAGAGACCCAGTACTTC. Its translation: CASSPGDRDQETQYF.

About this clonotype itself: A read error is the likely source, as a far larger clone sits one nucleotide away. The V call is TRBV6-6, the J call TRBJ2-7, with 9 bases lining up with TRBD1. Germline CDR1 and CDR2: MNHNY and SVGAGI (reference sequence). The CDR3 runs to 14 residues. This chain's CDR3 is CTSSSTGGSYEQYF. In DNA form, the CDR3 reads TGTACCAGCAGCTCTACAGGGGGCAGCTACGAGCAGTACTTC.

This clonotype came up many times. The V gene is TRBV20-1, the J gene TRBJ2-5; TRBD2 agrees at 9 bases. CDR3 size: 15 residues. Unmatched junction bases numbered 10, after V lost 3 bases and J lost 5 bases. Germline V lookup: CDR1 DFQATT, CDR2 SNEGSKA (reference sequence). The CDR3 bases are TGCAGTGCTAGCCCGTTAGCGGGGGCGTGGGAGACCCAGTACTTC. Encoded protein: CSASPLAGAWETQYF.

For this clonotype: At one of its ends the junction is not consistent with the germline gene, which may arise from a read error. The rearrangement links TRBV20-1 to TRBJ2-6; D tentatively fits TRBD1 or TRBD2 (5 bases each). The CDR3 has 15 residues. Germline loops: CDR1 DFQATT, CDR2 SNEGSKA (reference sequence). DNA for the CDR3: TGCGGTGCTATGATGGGGACCTCTGGGGCCAACGTCCTGACTTTC. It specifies CGAMMGTSGANVLTF.

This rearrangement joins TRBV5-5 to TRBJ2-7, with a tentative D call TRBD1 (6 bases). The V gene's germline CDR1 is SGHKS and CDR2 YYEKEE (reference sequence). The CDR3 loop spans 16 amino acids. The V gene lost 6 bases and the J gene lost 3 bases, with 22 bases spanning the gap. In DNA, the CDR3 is TGTGCCAGCACCACAACCACAGGGAGAGTCTTCTACGAGCAGTACTTC. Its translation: CASTTTTGRVFYEQYF.

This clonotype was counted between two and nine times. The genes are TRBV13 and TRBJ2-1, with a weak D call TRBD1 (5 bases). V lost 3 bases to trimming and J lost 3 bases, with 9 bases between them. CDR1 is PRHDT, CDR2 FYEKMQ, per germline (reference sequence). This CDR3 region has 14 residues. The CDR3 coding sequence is TGTGCCAGCAGCTTGCAGGGCAACTACAATGAGCAGTTCTTC. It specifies CASSLQGNYNEQFF.

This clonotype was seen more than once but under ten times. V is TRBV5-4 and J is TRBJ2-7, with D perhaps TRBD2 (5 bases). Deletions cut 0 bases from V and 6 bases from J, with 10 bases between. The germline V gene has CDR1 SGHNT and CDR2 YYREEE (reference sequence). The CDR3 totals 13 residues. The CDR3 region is CASSLARVPEQYF. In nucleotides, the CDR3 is TGTGCCAGCAGCTTGGCGCGGGTCCCCGAGCAGTACTTC.